This T cell receptor (beta chain) was sequenced during a study of molecular identifiers for immune sequencing clone quantification. With regard to this clonotype: Antigen: not known. Since a much larger clone is just one base distant, this may be a read error. This CDR3 is missing its conserved last phenylalanine or tryptophan, likely due to a read error.

Previously published methods and listed TCR primers were used for the bulk TCR libraries. TCRdb reprocessed the PCR reads via MiXCR and lists one record per CDR3 protein. The table lists about 640,000 distinct CDR3 sequences, around 20% of them singletons. General study results and limits: More than 850,000 naive cells reportedly did not prevent detection of spiked Jurkat TCR RNA from one cell.

Source material: naive CD8+ T cells from blood, with Jurkat cell RNA spiked in. As to subset: FACS-sorted CD8+CD4-CCR7+CD45RA+ naive T cells. The TCR was taken from a human donor in good health. Some libraries in this study had Jurkat cell RNA spiked in.

Here the CDR3 reads CASSLAPGQGEETQYS. The CDR3 bases are TGTGCCAGCAGCTTAGCACCGGGACAGGGCGAAGAGACCCAGTACTCC. This chain links TRBV7-9 with TRBJ2-5, with 9 bases identical to TRBD1. Germline V CDR1 and CDR2: SEHNR, FQNEAQ (reference sequence). The CDR3 sequence is 16 residues long. V gave up 0 bases and J gave up 3 bases; unmatched junction bases: 5.